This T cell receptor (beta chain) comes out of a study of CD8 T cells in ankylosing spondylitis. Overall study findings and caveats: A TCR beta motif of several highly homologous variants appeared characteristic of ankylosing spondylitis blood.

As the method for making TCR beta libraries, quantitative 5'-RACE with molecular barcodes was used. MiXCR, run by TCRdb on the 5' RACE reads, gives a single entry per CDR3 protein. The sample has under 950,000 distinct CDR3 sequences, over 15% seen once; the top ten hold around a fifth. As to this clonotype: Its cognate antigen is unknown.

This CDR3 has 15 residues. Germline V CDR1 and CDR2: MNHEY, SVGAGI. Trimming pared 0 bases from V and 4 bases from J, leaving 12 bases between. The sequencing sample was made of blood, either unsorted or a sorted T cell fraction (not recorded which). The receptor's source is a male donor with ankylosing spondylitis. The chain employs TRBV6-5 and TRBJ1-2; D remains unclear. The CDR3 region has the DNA TGTGCCAGCAGTTACTCGGAGGGTGGGAGCTATGGCTACACCTTC. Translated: CASSYSEGGSYGYTF.